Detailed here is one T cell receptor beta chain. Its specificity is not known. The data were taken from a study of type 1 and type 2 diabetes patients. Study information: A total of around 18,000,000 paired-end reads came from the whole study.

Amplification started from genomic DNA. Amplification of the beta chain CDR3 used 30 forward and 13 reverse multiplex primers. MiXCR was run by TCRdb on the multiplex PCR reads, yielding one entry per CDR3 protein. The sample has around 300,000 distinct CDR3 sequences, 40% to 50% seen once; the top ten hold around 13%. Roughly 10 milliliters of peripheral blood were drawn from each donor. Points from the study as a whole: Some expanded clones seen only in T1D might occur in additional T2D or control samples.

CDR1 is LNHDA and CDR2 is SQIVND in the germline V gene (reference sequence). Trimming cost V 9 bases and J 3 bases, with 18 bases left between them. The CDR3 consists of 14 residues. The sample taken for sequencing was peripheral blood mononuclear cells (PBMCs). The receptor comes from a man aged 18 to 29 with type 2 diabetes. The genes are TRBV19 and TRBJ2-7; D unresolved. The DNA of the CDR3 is TGTGCCAGCAAAACCTATACGACACACTACGAGCAGTACTTC. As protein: CASKTYTTHYEQYF.